This T cell receptor beta chain was found in a study of CD8 T cells in ankylosing spondylitis. Molecular-barcoded quantitative 5'-RACE produced these TCR beta libraries. TCRdb used MiXCR to reprocess the 5' RACE reads, holding one entry per CDR3 protein. The repertoire includes tens of thousands of distinct CDR3 sequences, approximately 9.6% of them detected once, and 30% to 35% sits in the top ten. This clonotype was seen repeatedly, ten times or more. Its antigen is not identified. The CDR3 is 16 amino acids. Deletions cut 1 base from V and 2 bases from J, with 14 bases between. Germline CDR1 SEHNR, CDR2 FQNEAQ (reference sequence). Study-level results: Some of the motif variants had earlier been found in reactive arthritis patients' fluid and blood. In ankylosing spondylitis patients, matched synovial fluid reportedly showed significant enrichment of disease-linked clones. Ankylosing spondylitis blood seemed to carry a telltale TCR beta motif made of eight or nine highly homologous variants. Relatively scarce in peripheral blood, disease-linked clones were CD8+.

Sequenced material: blood, either unsorted or a sorted T cell fraction (not recorded which). The rearrangement joins TRBV7-9 to TRBJ1-2; D is perhaps TRBD1 (5 bases). The sequence came from a male donor with ankylosing spondylitis. The CDR3 sequence: CASSLGGGDLNYGYTF. Here the CDR3 DNA reads TGTGCCAGCAGCTTAGGTGGTGGGGACCTGAACTATGGCTACACCTTC.